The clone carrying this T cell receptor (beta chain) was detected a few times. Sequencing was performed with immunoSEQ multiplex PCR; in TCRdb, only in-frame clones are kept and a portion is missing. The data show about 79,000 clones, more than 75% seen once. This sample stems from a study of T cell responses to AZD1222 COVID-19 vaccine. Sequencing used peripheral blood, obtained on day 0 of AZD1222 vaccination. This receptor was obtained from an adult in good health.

CDR3 DNA: TGTGCCAGCAGTTCACTTTCGGACAGGGGGTGGACCAGGGAGCTGTTTTTT. Amino acids: CASSSLSDRGWTRELFF. The chain combines TRBV27 with TRBJ2-2, with TRBD1 matching over 10 bases. The CDR3 spans 17 residues. The ends lost 4 bases at V and 9 bases at J; junction bases unmatched: 14. CDR1 and CDR2 from the germline V gene are MNHEY and SMNVEV (reference sequence).